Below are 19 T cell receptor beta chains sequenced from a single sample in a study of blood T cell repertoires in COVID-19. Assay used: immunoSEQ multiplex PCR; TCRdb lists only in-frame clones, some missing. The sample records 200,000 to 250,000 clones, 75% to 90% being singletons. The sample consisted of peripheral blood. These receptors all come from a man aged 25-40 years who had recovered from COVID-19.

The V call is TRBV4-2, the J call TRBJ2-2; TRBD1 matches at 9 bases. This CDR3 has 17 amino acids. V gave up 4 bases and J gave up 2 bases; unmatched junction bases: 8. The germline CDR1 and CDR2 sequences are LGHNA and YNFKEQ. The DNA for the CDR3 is TGTGCCAGCAGCCCACTGGACAGGGGCGGAAACACCGGGGAGCTGTTTTTT. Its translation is CASSPLDRGGNTGELFF.

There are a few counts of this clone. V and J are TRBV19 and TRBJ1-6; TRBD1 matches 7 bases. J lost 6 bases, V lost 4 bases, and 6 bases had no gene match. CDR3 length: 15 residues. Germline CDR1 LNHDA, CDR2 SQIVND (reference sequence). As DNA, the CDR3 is TGTGCCAGTAGTACAAGACAGGGAGGTAATTCACCCCTCCACTTT. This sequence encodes CASSTRQGGNSPLHF.

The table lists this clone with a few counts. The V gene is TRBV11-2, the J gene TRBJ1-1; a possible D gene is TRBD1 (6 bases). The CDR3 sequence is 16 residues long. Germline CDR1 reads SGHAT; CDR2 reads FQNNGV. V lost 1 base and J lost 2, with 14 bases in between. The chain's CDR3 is CASSLGYRALNTEAFF. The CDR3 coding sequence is TGTGCCAGCAGCTTAGGATACAGGGCCCTCAACACTGAAGCTTTCTTT.

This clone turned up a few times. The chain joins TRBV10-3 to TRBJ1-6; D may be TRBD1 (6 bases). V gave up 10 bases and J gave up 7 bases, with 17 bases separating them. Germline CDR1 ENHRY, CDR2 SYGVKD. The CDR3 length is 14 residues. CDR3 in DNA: TGTGCCACCCAATCACAGGGCTCGAATTCACCCCTCCACTTT. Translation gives CATQSQGSNSPLHF.

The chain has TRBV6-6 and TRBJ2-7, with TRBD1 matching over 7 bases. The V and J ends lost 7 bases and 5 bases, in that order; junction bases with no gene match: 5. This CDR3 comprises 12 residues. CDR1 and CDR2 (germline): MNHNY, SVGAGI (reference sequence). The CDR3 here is CASTQGVDEQYF. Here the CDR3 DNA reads TGTGCCAGCACCCAGGGGGTGGACGAGCAGTACTTC.

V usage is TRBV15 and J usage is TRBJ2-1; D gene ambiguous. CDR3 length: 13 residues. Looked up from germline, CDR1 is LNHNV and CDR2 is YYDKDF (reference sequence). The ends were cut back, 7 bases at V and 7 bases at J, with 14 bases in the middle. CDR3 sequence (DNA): TGTGCCACCAACTCGGCCGGGTTAAATGAGCAGTTCTTC. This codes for CATNSAGLNEQFF. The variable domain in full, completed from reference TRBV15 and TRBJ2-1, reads DAMVIQNPRYQVTQFGKPVTLSCSQTLNHNVMYWYQQKSSQAPKLLFHYYDKDFNNEADTPDNFQSRRPNTSFCFLDIRSPGLGDTAMYLCATNSAGLNEQFFGPGTRLTVL.

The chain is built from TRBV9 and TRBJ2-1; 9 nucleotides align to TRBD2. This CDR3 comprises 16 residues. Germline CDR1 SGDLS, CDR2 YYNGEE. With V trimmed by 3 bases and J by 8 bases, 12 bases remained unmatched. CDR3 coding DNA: TGTGCCAGCAGCGCGAGGAATCCCCAGCGGGGGGATGAGCAGTTCTTC. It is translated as CASSARNPQRGDEQFF.

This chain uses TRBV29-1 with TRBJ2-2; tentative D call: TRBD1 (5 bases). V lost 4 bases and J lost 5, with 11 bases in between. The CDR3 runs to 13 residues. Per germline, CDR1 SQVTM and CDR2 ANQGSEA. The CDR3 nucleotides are TGCAGCGTTGGCAGGGTTGGGACCGGGGAGCTGTTTTTT. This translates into CSVGRVGTGELFF.

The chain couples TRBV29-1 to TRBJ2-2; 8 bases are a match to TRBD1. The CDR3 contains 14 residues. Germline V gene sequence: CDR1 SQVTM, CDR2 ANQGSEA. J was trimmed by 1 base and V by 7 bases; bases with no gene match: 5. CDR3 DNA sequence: TGCAGCGGTCTTGGACAGGGGAACACCGGGGAGCTGTTTTTT. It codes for CSGLGQGNTGELFF.

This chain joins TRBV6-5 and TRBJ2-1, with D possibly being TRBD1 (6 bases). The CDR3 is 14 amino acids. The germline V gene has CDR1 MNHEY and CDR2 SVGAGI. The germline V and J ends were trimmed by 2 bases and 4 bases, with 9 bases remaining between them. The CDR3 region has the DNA TGTGCCAGCAGTTACGCGGACAGTTACAATGAGCAGTTCTTC. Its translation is CASSYADSYNEQFF.

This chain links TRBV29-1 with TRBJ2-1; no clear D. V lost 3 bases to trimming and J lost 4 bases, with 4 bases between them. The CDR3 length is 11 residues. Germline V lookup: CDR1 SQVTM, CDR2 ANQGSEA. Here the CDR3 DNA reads TGCAGCGTTGATACTTACAATGAGCAGTTCTTC. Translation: CSVDTYNEQFF.

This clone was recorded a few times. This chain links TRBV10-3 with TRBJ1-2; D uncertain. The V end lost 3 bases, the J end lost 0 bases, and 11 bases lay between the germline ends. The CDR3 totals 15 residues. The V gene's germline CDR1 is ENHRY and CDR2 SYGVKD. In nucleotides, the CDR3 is TGTGCCATCAGTGATGTGTCAGTTGCTAACTATGGCTACACCTTC. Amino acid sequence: CAISDVSVANYGYTF.

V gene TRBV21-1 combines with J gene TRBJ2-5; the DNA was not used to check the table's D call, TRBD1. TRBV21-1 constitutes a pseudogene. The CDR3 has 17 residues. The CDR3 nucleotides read TGTGCCAGACTTAATGGGAAAGCCGACAGGGCCCAAGAGACCCAGTACTTC. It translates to CARLNGKADRAQETQYF.

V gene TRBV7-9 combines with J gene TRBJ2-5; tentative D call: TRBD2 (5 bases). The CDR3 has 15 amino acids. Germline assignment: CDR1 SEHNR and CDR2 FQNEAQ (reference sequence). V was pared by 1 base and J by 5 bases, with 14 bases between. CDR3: CASSLGIAPLETQYF. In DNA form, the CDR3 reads TGTGCCAGCAGCTTAGGAATAGCGCCCCTGGAGACCCAGTACTTC.

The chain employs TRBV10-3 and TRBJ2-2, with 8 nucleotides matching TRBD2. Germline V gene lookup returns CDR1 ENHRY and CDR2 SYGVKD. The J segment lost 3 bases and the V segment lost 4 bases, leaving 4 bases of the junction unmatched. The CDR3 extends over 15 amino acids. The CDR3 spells CAISVNGGDTGELFF. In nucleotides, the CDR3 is TGTGCCATCAGTGTGAACGGGGGGGACACCGGGGAGCTGTTTTTT.

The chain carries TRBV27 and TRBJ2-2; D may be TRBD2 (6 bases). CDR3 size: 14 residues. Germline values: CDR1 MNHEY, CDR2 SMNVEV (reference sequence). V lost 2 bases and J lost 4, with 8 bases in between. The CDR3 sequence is CASSLRRGTGELFF. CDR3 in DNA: TGTGCCAGCAGTTTAAGGCGGGGCACCGGGGAGCTGTTTTTT.

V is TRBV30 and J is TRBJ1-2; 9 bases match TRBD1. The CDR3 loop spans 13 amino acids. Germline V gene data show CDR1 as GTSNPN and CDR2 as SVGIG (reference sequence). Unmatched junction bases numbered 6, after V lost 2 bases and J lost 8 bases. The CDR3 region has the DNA TGTGCCTGGAGTTCGGTGACAGGGGGGGGCTACACCTTC. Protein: CAWSSVTGGGYTF.

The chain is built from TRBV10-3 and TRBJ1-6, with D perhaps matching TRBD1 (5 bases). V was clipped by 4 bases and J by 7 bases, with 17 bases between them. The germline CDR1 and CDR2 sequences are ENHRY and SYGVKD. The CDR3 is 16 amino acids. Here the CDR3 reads CAISAADSSGNSPLHF. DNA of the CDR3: TGTGCCATCAGTGCGGCCGACAGTTCTGGGAATTCACCCCTCCACTTT.

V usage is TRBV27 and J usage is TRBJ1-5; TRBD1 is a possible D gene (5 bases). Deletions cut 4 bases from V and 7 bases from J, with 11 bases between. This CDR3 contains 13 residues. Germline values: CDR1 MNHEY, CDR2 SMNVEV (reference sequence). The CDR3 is CASSSGGGQPQHF. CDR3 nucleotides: TGTGCCAGCAGTTCGGGGGGAGGACAGCCCCAGCATTTT.